Listed below are T cell receptor beta chains from one sample, sequenced in a study of T-cell reconstitution after alpha-beta-depleted transplantation in children. TCRdb passed the PCR reads through MiXCR, listing each CDR3 protein once. This repertoire shows over 85,000 distinct CDR3 sequences, about a tenth found once; its top ten account for 6.5% to 9.5%. Specimen: PBMCs from the stem cell graft donor, collected from the stem cell graft. All receptors derive from a human donor who donated a stem cell graft to a child with acute lymphoblastic leukemia. CDR3s leave out the opening cysteine and the closing phenylalanine or tryptophan. Fields, in order: V gene, CDR3 protein.

>TRBV20-1
SAREAGFDTEAF
>TRBV7-9
ASSLSSRTSGFETQY
>TRBV6-5
ASSYSSQGAADTQY
>TRBV5-5
ASSLGPGTTYEQY
>TRBV5-5
ASSLFRVPRTEAF
>TRBV20-1
SASSSEFYNEQF
>TRBV29-1
SVVPDADTQY
>TRBV7-9
ASSAGLAGFTGELF
>TRBV30
AWSVQGNQPQH
>TRBV7-8
ASSSHRGERDQPQH
>TRBV7-3
ASSPPGGNEAF
>TRBV29-1
SVSGAVDGERETALYEQY
>TRBV7-2
ASSLRPGLVTDTQY
>TRBV9
ASSVVTSGRDEQY
>TRBV7-2
ASRPAGYEQY
>TRBV11-2
ASSFTGQGNTDTQY
>TRBV7-8
ASSLRGWDKNQPQH
>TRBV3-1
ASSQGAGVTDTQY
>TRBV6-1
ASSWRAGGETQY
>TRBV7-6
ASSLEPGSYEQY
>TRBV6-1
ASSDGDTQY
>TRBV20-1
SARVPAGNYGYT
>TRBV7-2
ASSSSRTNQPQH
>TRBV12-3/TRBV12-4
ASSGDRGAEAF
>TRBV29-1
SVLLAGVNTGELF
>TRBV20-1
SARDLLALNEQF
>TRBV5-1
ASSDPGTGPPEAF
>TRBV20-1
SARDRVDISSYEQY
>TRBV19
ASSMIDRYRTNYGYT
>TRBV12-5
ASAFGPGTDTQY
>TRBV4-3
ASSQGDLPSYEQY
>TRBV18
ASSQDSGTRNTEAF
>TRBV27
ASSLQAVTDTQY
>TRBV5-1
ASSPTGTVIYNEQF
>TRBV20-1
SALDNSNQPQH
>TRBV20-1
SARDTSGPNTGELF
>TRBV25-1
ASSDPPQGPPGTQY
>TRBV13
ASSFLSEKLF
>TRBV12-3/TRBV12-4
ASSLAHEQGLNYGYT
>TRBV5-1
ASSLPTGVYEQY
>TRBV11-2
ASSLGLLRQGAHEQY
>TRBV20-1
SARDDGGHTEAF
>TRBV7-2
ASSSTGAEAF
>TRBV12-3/TRBV12-4
ASSRDRGHETQY
>TRBV20-1
SARDPQRNQPQH
>TRBV30
AWGTFEQY
>TRBV4-3
ASSQDGPGLRSPLH
>TRBV29-1
SVSGQGAGDEQF
>TRBV9
ASSPTGGSTDTQY
>TRBV27
ASSLGATPLGETQY
>TRBV7-2
ASSSHRATYEQY
>TRBV4-1
ASSQILNTEAF
>TRBV20-1
SARDSREMSSPLH